This entry concerns a single T cell receptor beta chain. Its antigen is unknown. Repertoires were generated with immunoSEQ multiplex PCR, while TCRdb's copy carries only in-frame clones and drops some. The sample contains under 200,000 clones, under 95% of which appear only once. The data are from a study of T cell responses to AZD1222 COVID-19 vaccine. Study-level background: Second-dose recipients at about 4 or about 12 weeks were treated as one pooled group. Study-level points and caveats: Spike-specific TCR breadth and depth rose after two AZD1222 doses.

CDR1 and CDR2 from the germline V gene are MNHEY and SMNVEV (reference sequence). V lost 6 bases to trimming and J lost 6 bases; unmatched junction nucleotides: 1. CDR3 length equals 12 residues. The clonotype originates from an adult in good health. Sequencing used peripheral blood, obtained on day 0 of AZD1222 vaccination. This chain links TRBV27 with TRBJ1-5; 8 bases match TRBD1. CDR3 nucleotide sequence: TGTGCCAGCAGAACAGGGGGTCAGCCCCAGCATTTT. Its protein is CASRTGGQPQHF.